Below, 19 T cell receptor beta chains from the same sample are listed, as sequenced in a study of T cell responses to AZD1222 COVID-19 vaccine. Generated by immunoSEQ multiplex PCR, the TCRdb table keeps only in-frame clones and is missing some. The listing contains under 150,000 clones. Material: peripheral blood. All receptors come from an adult in good health.

The chain links TRBV7-9 to TRBJ1-2, with TRBD1 matching 9 bases. The CDR3 has 14 residues. Unmatched junction bases numbered 1, after V lost 1 base and J lost 4 bases. Germline assignment: CDR1 SEHNR and CDR2 FQNEAQ (reference sequence). The CDR3 reads CASSLGTGVYGYTF. The CDR3 DNA reads as TGTGCCAGCAGCTTAGGGACAGGGGTCTATGGCTACACCTTC.

V usage is TRBV2 and J usage is TRBJ1-2; no definite D call. Per the germline V gene, CDR1 is SNHLY and CDR2 is FYNNEI. This CDR3 spans 12 amino acids. V was shortened by 6 bases and J by 4 bases, with 9 bases between the two germline ends. CDR3 DNA: TGTGCCAGCAGGACGGAAATCTATGGCTACACCTTC. The encoded protein is CASRTEIYGYTF.

This chain uses TRBV9 with TRBJ1-2; 8 bases line up with TRBD1. This CDR3 has 15 residues. V lost 4 bases and J lost 2; bases outside the gene matches: 7. Per the germline V gene, CDR1 is SGDLS and CDR2 is YYNGEE. CDR3: CASSPTQGGNYGYTF. DNA for the CDR3: TGTGCCAGCAGCCCAACACAGGGGGGCAACTATGGCTACACCTTC.

The V and J genes are TRBV21-1 and TRBJ2-7; the table's D call, TRBD1, was not checked against the DNA. TRBV21-1 is a known pseudogene. This CDR3 comprises 18 residues. The CDR3 bases are TGTGCCAGCAGCAGAGGGAGACAGGGGGCCCTTACGGACTACGAGCAGTACTTC. Translating it yields CASSRGRQGALTDYEQYF.

This chain joins TRBV19 and TRBJ1-1, with 10 bases matching TRBD1. This CDR3 is built from 16 residues. With V trimmed by 6 bases and J by 2 bases, 9 bases remained unmatched. From germline, CDR1 is LNHDA and CDR2 SQIVND (reference sequence). The CDR3 coding sequence is TGTGCCAGTAGCCTGCGGGGACAGGGGTCCAACACTGAAGCTTTCTTT. Translating gives CASSLRGQGSNTEAFF.

V and J are TRBV19 and TRBJ1-1; 8 bases agree with TRBD1. Germline values: CDR1 LNHDA, CDR2 SQIVND (reference sequence). This CDR3 contains 15 residues. V was pared by 4 bases and J by 1 base, with 5 bases of the junction left unmatched. This chain's CDR3 is CASSKYGQGNTEAFF. CDR3 in DNA: TGTGCCAGTAGTAAGTATGGACAGGGGAACACTGAAGCTTTCTTT.

The chain is built from TRBV5-1 and TRBJ2-5; TRBD2 aligns across 9 bases. This CDR3 has 16 residues. Germline values: CDR1 SGHRS, CDR2 YFSETQ. The junction had 4 bases not matched to a gene; V was cut back by 1 base and J by 0 bases. CDR3 amino acids: CASSLRLAGYQETQYF. CDR3 DNA: TGCGCCAGCAGCTTGAGGCTAGCGGGGTACCAAGAGACCCAGTACTTC.

V gene TRBV6-6 combines with J gene TRBJ1-2, with 8 bases lining up with TRBD1. The trim removed 2 bases at V and 1 base at J, leaving 3 bases unmatched. The length of the CDR3 is 15 residues. The germline V gene has CDR1 MNHNY and CDR2 SVGAGI (reference sequence). As DNA, the CDR3 is TGTGCCAGCAGTTACGTAGGACAGGGTAACTATGGCTACACCTTC. Its protein product is CASSYVGQGNYGYTF.

The chain carries TRBV7-3 and TRBJ2-1; no definite D call. Germline CDR1 reads SGHTA; CDR2 reads FQGTGA. Trimming took off 1 base at V and 3 bases at J, with 4 bases between the two ends. The CDR3 totals 13 residues. CDR3 residues: CASSLKGYNEQFF. Written as DNA, the CDR3 is TGTGCCAGCAGCTTAAAAGGCTACAATGAGCAGTTCTTC.

The chain links TRBV7-9 to TRBJ1-1, with a tentative D call TRBD1 (5 bases). There are 16 residues in the CDR3. The germline V gene encodes CDR1 SEHNR and CDR2 FQNEAQ (reference sequence). V gave up 5 bases and J gave up 0 bases, with 16 bases separating them. The CDR3 reads CASSPVGGPMNTEAFF. In DNA, the CDR3 is TGTGCCAGCAGCCCAGTGGGGGGACCTATGAACACTGAAGCTTTCTTT.

The V and J genes are TRBV28 and TRBJ1-1; the match to TRBD1 covers 7 bases. Germline loops: CDR1 MDHEN, CDR2 SYDVKM. V gave up 5 bases and J gave up 12 bases; unmatched junction bases: 12. CDR3 size: 13 residues. CDR3 nucleotide sequence: TGTGCCAGCAGTCCACCAACGACAGGGAGTACTTTCTTT. Residues: CASSPPTTGSTFF.

The chain joins TRBV27 to TRBJ2-7, with D possibly matching TRBD1 (6 bases). The V gene's germline CDR1 is MNHEY and CDR2 SMNVEV (reference sequence). With 4 bases removed from V and 3 bases from J, the gap between germline ends came to 16 bases. The CDR3 length is 15 residues. CDR3 in amino acids: CASSSQTGGSYEQYF. The CDR3 DNA reads as TGTGCCAGCAGTTCCCAGACAGGTGGAAGCTACGAGCAGTACTTC.

V usage is TRBV5-1 and J usage is TRBJ1-6; D unresolved. Germline V CDR1 and CDR2: SGHRS, YFSETQ. The CDR3 has 14 residues. V was pared by 3 bases and J by 7 bases, with 11 bases between. CDR3 nucleotide sequence: TGCGCCAGCAGCTGGGGAGACTACAATTCACCCCTCCACTTT. It translates to CASSWGDYNSPLHF.

V usage is TRBV9 and J usage is TRBJ2-3, with D tentatively TRBD2 (7 bases). The CDR3 consists of 17 residues. Germline CDR1 SGDLS, CDR2 YYNGEE. V was pared by 0 bases and J by 2 bases, with 16 bases between. The CDR3 DNA sequence: TGTGCCAGCAGCGTAGCTGAACGGGGGGCTTCCACAGATACGCAGTATTTT. Translating it yields CASSVAERGASTDTQYF. Supplemented by reference TRBV9 and TRBJ2-3, the full variable domain reads DSGVTQTPKHLITATGQRVTLRCSPRSGDLSVYWYQQSLDQGLQFLIQYYNGEERAKGNILERFSAQQFPDLHSELNLSSLELGDSALYFCASSVAERGASTDTQYFGPGTRLTVL.

The genes are TRBV29-1 and TRBJ2-3; no clear D gene. Germline values: CDR1 SQVTM, CDR2 ANQGSEA. The CDR3 is made up of 10 amino acids. V was cut by 2 bases and J by 5 bases, with 2 bases left in between. CDR3 region: CSVEKDTQYF. CDR3 sequence (DNA): TGCAGCGTTGAAAAAGATACGCAGTATTTT.

The rearrangement links TRBV30 to TRBJ1-2; the D gene is possibly TRBD1 (5 bases). Germline loops: CDR1 GTSNPN, CDR2 SVGIG (reference sequence). Trimming pared 5 bases from V and 4 bases from J, leaving 17 bases between. The CDR3 runs 14 residues. This chain's CDR3 is CAWQQDTLTYGYTF. CDR3 in DNA: TGTGCCTGGCAACAGGATACCCTCACCTATGGCTACACCTTC.

CDR3 nucleotides: TGTGCCAGCAGTGAAGGGGGGGCCGACTATGGCTACACCTTC. Protein: CASSEGGADYGYTF. This rearrangement joins TRBV2 to TRBJ1-2, with a possible D match to TRBD1 (6 bases). Trimming shortened V by 1 base and J by 3 bases, and 9 bases separated the two germline ends. The CDR3 covers 14 residues. Germline V lookup: CDR1 SNHLY, CDR2 FYNNEI.

The chain has TRBV14 and TRBJ2-7; weak D call: TRBD1 (6 bases). V dropped 5 bases and J dropped 6 bases, with 11 bases sitting between them. CDR3 length: 12 amino acids. Germline lookup yields CDR1 SGHDN and CDR2 FVKESK. The CDR3 sequence is CASSTHRVEQYF. As DNA, the CDR3 is TGTGCCAGCAGCACACACAGGGTCGAGCAGTACTTC.

The chain links TRBV9 to TRBJ1-1, with 8 positions matching TRBD1. With V trimmed by 5 bases and J by 6 bases, 9 bases remained unmatched. Germline CDR1 SGDLS, CDR2 YYNGEE. This CDR3 spans 14 amino acids. This chain's CDR3 is CASRRLRTGPEAFF. The DNA of the CDR3 is TGTGCCAGCAGGCGCCTCAGGACAGGGCCTGAAGCTTTCTTT.